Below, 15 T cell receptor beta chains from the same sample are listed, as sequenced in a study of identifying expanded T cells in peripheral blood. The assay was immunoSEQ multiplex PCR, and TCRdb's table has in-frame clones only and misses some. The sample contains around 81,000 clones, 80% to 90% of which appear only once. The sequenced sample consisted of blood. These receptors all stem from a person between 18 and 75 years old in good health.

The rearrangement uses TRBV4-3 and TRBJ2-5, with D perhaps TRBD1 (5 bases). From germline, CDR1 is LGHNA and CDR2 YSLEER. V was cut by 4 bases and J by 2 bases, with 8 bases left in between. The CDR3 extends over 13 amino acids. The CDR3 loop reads CASSRTGQETQYF. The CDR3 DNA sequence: TGCGCCAGCAGCCGAACAGGTCAAGAGACCCAGTACTTC.

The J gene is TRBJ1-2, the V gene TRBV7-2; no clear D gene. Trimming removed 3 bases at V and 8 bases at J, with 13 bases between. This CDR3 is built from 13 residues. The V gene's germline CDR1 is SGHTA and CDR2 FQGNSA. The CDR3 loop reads CASSFELRTGYTF. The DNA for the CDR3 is TGTGCCAGCAGCTTCGAACTGCGTACAGGCTACACCTTC.

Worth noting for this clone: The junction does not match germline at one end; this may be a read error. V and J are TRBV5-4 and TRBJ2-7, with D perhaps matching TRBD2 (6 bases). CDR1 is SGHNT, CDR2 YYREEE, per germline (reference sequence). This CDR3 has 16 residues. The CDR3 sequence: CASSLAGGVGSPRPRF. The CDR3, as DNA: TGTGCCAGCAGCTTGGCCGGGGGAGTAGGGTCCCCCCGCCCCCGCTTC.

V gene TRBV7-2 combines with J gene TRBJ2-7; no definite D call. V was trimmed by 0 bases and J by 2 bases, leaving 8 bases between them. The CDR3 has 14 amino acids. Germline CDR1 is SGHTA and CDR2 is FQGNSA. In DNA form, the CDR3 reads TGTGCCAGCAGCTTAGCCGCAGGAGCCTACGAGCAGTACTTC. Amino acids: CASSLAAGAYEQYF.

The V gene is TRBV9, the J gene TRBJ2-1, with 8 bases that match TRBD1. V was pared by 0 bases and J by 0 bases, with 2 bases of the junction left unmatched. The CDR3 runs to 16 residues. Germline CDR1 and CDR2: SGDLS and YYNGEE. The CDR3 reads CASSVEGQDSYNEQFF. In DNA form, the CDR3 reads TGTGCCAGCAGCGTAGAGGGACAGGACTCCTACAATGAGCAGTTCTTC.

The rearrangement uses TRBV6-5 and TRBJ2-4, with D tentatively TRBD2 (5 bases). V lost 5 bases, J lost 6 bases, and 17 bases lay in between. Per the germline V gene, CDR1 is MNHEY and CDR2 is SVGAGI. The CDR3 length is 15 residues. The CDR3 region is CASSNTGSRLNIQYF. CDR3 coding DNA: TGTGCCAGCAGTAACACGGGAAGTAGGCTAAACATTCAGTACTTC.

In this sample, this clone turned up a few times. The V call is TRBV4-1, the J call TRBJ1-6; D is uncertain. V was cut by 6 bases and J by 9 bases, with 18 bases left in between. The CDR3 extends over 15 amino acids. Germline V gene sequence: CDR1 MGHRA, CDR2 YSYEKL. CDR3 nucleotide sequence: TGCGCCAGCAGAGCCGTGGGCTCACGCGGTTCACCCCTCCACTTT. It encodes CASRAVGSRGSPLHF.

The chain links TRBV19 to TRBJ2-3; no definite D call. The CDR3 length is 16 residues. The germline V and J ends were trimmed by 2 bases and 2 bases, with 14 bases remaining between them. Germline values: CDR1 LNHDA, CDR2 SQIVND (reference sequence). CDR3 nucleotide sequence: TGTGCCAGTAGTATAAGTTTCTTAAGCTACACAGATACGCAGTATTTT. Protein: CASSISFLSYTDTQYF.

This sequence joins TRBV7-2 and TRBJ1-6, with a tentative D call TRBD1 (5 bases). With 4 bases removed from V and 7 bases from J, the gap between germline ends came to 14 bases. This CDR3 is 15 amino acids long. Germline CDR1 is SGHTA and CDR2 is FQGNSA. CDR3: CASSSGWGKNSPLHF. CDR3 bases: TGTGCCAGCAGCTCCGGCTGGGGGAAGAATTCACCCCTCCACTTT.

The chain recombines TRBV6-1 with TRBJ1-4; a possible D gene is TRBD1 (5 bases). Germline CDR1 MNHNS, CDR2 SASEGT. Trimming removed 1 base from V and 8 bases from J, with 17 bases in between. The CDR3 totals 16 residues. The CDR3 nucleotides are TGTGCCAGCAGTGAAGGGTTAAGGAGGGGCGGAGAAAAACTGTTTTTT. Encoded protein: CASSEGLRRGGEKLFF.

In DNA, the CDR3 is TGTGCCAGCAGCTTGGGGCAGTCCACAGATACGCAGTATTTT. This codes for CASSLGQSTDTQYF. V and J are TRBV5-4 and TRBJ2-3; D uncertain. Germline-derived CDR1 and CDR2 are SGHNT and YYREEE (reference sequence). The CDR3 sequence is 14 residues long. V lost 0 bases and J lost 2, with 7 bases in between.

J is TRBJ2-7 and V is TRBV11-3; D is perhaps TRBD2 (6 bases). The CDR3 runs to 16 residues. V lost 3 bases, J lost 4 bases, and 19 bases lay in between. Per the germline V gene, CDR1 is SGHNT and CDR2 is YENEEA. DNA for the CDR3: TGTGCCAGCAGCTTTTTGGGGTTCTCGGCGGGGTACGAGCAGTACTTC. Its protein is CASSFLGFSAGYEQYF.

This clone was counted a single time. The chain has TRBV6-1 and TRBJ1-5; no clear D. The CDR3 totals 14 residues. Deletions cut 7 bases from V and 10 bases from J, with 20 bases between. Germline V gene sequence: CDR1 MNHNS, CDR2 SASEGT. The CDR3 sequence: CASTPGNAPGPQHF. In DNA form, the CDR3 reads TGTGCCAGCACCCCGGGGAATGCCCCGGGACCCCAGCATTTT.

The CDR3 is CASSYLSQNTEAFF. The CDR3 DNA reads as TGTGCCAGCAGTTACCTCTCACAGAACACTGAAGCTTTCTTT. The J gene is TRBJ1-1, the V gene TRBV6-5; D is ambiguous. The V end was cut by 2 bases, the J end by 1 base, with 8 bases between. The CDR3 has 14 amino acids. Looked up from germline, CDR1 is MNHEY and CDR2 is SVGAGI.

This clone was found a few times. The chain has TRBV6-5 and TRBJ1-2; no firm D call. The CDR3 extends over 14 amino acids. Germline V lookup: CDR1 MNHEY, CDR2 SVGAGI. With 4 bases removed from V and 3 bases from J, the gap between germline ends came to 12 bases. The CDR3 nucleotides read TGTGCCAGCAGTTTGCGGGAAACCCACTATGGCTACACCTTC. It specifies CASSLRETHYGYTF.